The sequence of this TCR beta chain was determined in a study of cytomegalovirus exposure and HLA in healthy donors. 60 Vbeta and 13 Jbeta primers were used in PCR. Using immunoSEQ multiplex PCR, the repertoire was profiled, and TCRdb retains in-frame clones only, with some absent. The sample lists about 170,000 clones, less than 80% occurring once. After removal of 3 bases from V and 5 bases from J, the junction contained 8 bases not matched to a gene. CDR3 length equals 16 residues. Germline V gene data show CDR1 as MNHNY and CDR2 as SVGAGI (reference sequence). This receptor was identified in a female donor in good health and CMV-seronegative. Sequencing was done on a sample of PBMCs. The chain joins TRBV6-6 to TRBJ2-1; 9 bases match TRBD2. CDR3 amino acids: CASSYRPSGNHNEQFF. The CDR3 bases are TGTGCCAGCAGTTATCGGCCTAGCGGGAACCACAATGAGCAGTTCTTC.